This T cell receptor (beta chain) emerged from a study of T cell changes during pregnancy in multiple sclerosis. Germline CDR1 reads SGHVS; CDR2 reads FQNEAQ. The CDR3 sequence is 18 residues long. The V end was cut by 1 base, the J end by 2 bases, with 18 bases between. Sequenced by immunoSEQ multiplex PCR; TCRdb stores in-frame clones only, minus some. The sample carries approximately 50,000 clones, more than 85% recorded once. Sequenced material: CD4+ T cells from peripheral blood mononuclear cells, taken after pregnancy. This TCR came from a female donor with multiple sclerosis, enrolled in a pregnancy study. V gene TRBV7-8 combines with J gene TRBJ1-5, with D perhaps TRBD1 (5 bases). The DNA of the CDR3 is TGTGCCAGCAGCTTAGGGAGGGGCAGTCCAGCGGGCAATCAGCCCCAGCATTTT. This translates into CASSLGRGSPAGNQPQHF.